The entry below gives a single TCR beta chain sequence along with its context. This sample is drawn from a study of blood T cell repertoires in COVID-19. Overall study context: There were acute and convalescent COVID-19 samples, and they came from the United States, Italy and Spain. The analysed material was cDNA or gDNA that came from T cells, B-cell-depleted T cells, or PBMCs.

Per the authors' pipeline: How many nucleated cells were present was estimated from reference gene primer amplification. Some clones are missing from TCRdb's copy, which holds only in-frame ones; the method was immunoSEQ multiplex PCR. The V and J calls and clone size are taken from that table; D and trimming were inferred from the DNA. Of 100,000 or so clones listed, roughly 92% are singletons. This TCR was recovered from a man aged 70-80 years with acute or convalescent COVID-19. Sequenced input: peripheral blood.

This chain's CDR3 is CASSFRAGGGAEGYTF. In nucleotides, the CDR3 is TGTGCCAGCAGCTTTAGGGCGGGTGGGGGGGCGGAGGGCTACACCTTC. The gene calls are TRBV7-2 and TRBJ1-2, with D possibly matching TRBD1 (6 bases). The CDR3 spans 16 residues. V was clipped by 3 bases and J by 8 bases, with 22 bases between them. Germline V gene sequence: CDR1 SGHTA, CDR2 FQGNSA.